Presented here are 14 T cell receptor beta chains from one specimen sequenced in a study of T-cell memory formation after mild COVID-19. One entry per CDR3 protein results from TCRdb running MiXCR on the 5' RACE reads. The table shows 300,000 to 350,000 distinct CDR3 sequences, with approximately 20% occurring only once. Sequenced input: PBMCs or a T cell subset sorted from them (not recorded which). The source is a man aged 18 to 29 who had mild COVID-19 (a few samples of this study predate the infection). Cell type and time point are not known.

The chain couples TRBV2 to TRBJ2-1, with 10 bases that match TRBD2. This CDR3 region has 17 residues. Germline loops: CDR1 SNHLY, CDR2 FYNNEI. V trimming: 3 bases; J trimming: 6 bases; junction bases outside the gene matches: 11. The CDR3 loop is CASSEASGGAWGNEQFF. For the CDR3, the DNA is TGTGCCAGCAGTGAGGCGAGCGGGGGGGCTTGGGGCAATGAGCAGTTCTTC.

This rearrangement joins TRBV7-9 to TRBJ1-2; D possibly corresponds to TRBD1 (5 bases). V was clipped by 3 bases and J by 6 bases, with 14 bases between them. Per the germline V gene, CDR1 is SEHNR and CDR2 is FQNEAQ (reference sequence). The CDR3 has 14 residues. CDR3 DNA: TGTGCCAGCAGCTTCCTGGGGGGATCTCATGGCTACACCTTC. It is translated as CASSFLGGSHGYTF.

CDR3 sequence reads: CATSRDLGRGHNEQFF. CDR3 nucleotide sequence: TGTGCCACCAGCAGAGATCTAGGAAGGGGTCACAATGAGCAGTTCTTC. V gene TRBV15 combines with J gene TRBJ2-1; D possibly corresponds to TRBD1 (5 bases). Trimming pared 0 bases from V and 5 bases from J, leaving 14 bases between. CDR1 is LNHNV, CDR2 YYDKDF, per germline (reference sequence). This CDR3 spans 16 amino acids.

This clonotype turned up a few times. The CDR3, as DNA: TGCAGTGCTCGATCAGGGGATAATTCACCCCTCCACTTT. Translation gives CSARSGDNSPLHF. The V gene is TRBV20-1, the J gene TRBJ1-6; maybe TRBD1 (6 bases). V was shortened by 5 bases and J by 5 bases, with 10 bases between the two germline ends. This CDR3 spans 13 amino acids. Germline CDR1 is DFQATT and CDR2 is SNEGSKA (reference sequence).

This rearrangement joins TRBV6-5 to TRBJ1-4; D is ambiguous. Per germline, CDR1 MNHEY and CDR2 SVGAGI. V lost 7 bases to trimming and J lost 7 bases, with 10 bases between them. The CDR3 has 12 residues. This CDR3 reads CASTRRAEKLFF. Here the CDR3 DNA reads TGTGCCAGCACGAGAAGGGCTGAAAAACTGTTTTTT.

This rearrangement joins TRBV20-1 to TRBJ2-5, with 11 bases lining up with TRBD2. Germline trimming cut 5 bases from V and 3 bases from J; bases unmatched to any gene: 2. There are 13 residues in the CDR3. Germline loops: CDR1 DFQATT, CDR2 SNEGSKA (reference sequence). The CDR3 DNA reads TGCAGTGCTCCTAGCGGGGGGAAAGAGACCCAGTACTTC. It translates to CSAPSGGKETQYF.

CDR3 region: CASSSSGGGYEKLFF. The CDR3 nucleotides read TGTGCCAGCAGCTCCTCCGGGGGTGGTTATGAAAAACTGTTTTTT. This chain joins TRBV6-5 and TRBJ1-4; maybe TRBD1 (5 bases). This CDR3 spans 15 amino acids. Germline CDR1 reads MNHEY; CDR2 reads SVGAGI. V was clipped by 6 bases and J by 6 bases, with 17 bases between them.

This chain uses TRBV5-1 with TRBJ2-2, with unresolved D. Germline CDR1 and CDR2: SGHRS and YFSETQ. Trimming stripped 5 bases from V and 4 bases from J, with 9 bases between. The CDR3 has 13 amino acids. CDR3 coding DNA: TGCGCCAGCAGATCCGCACCCACCGGGGAGCTGTTTTTT. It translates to CASRSAPTGELFF.

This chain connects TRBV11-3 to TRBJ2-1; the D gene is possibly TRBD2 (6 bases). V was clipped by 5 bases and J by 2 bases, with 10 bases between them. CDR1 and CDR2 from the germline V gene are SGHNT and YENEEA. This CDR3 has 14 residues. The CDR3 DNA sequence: TGTGCCAGCAGCCCCGGGGAGGCCTACAATGAGCAGTTCTTC. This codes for CASSPGEAYNEQFF.

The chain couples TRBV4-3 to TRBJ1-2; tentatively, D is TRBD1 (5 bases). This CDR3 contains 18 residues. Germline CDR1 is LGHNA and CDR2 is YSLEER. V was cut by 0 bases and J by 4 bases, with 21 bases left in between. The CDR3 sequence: CASSQDLTGTSLSYGYTF. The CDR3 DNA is TGCGCCAGCAGCCAAGATCTCACGGGGACTTCGTTATCCTATGGCTACACCTTC.

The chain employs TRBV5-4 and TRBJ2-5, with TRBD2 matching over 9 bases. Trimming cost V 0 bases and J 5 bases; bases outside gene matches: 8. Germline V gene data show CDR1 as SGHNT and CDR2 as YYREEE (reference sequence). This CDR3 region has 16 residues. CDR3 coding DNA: TGTGCCAGCAGCTTGGGTAATAGCGGGGGTTGGGAGACCCAGTACTTC. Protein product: CASSLGNSGGWETQYF.

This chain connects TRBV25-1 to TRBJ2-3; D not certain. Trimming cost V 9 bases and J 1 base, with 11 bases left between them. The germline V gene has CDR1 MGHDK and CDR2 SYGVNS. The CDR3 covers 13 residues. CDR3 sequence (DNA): TGTGCCAGTAGTAACAGCGGCACAGATACGCAGTATTTT. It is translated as CASSNSGTDTQYF. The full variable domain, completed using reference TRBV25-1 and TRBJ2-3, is EADIYQTPRYLVIGTGKKITLECSQTMGHDKMYWYQQDPGMELHLIHYSYGVNSTEKGDLSSESTVSRIRTEHFPLTLESARPSHTSQYLCASSNSGTDTQYFGPGTRLTVL.

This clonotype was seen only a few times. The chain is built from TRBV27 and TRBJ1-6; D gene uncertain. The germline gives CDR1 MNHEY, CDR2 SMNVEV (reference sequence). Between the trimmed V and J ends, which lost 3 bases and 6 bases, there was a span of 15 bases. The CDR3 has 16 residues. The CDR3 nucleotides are TGTGCCAGCAGTTTGATAAGAAGAGAGGGTAATTCACCCCTCCACTTT. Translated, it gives CASSLIRREGNSPLHF.

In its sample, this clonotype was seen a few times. The CDR3 sequence: CASSLPRLAGGHNEQFF. CDR3 sequence (DNA): TGCGCCAGCAGCCTCCCCCGACTAGCGGGGGGTCACAATGAGCAGTTCTTC. V usage is TRBV4-1 and J usage is TRBJ2-1, with 13 nucleotides matching TRBD2. Germline V CDR1 and CDR2: MGHRA, YSYEKL. The CDR3 has 17 amino acids. V shed 4 bases and J 5 bases; nucleotides not matched to a gene: 8.